This T cell receptor beta chain was recovered during a study of blood T cell repertoires in COVID-19. Study overall: COVID-19 samples collected from the United States, Italy and Spain covered acute and convalescent phases. T cells, B-cell-depleted T cells, or PBMCs supplied cDNA or gDNA.

Original analysis: By means of reference gene primer amplification, nucleated cell counts were estimated. The table came from immunoSEQ multiplex PCR; TCRdb's copy has only in-frame clones and leaves some out. That table furnishes V, J and clone size, whereas the DNA furnished D and trimming. The data show approximately 310,000 clones, around nine tenths seen once. Per germline, CDR1 MDHEN and CDR2 SYDVKM. The CDR3 consists of 13 residues. The V segment lost 7 bases and the J segment 8 bases; nucleotides outside the gene matches: 4. Sequencing was done on a sample of peripheral blood. The clonotype originates from a man aged 45-65 years with active or convalescent COVID-19. The rearrangement links TRBV28 to TRBJ1-4; 10 bases agree with TRBD1. CDR3 coding DNA: TGTGCCAGCAAAGGGACAGGGGTCGAAAAACTGTTTTTT. Translating gives CASKGTGVEKLFF.